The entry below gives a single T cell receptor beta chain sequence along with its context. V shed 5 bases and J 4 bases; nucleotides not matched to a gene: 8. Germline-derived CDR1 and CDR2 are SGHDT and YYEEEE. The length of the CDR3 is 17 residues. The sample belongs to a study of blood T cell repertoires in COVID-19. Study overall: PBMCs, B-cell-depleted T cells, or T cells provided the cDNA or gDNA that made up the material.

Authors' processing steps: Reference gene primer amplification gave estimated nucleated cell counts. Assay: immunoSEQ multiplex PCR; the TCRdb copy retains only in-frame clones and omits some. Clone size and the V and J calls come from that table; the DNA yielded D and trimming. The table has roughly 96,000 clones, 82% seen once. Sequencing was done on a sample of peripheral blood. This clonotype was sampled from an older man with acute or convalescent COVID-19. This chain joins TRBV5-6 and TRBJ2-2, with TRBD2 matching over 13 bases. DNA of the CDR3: TGTGCCAGCAGATCACTAGCGGGAGGGCCTGGCACCGGGGAGCTGTTTTTT. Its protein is CASRSLAGGPGTGELFF.